The 6 T cell receptor beta chains below were found in one sample sequenced in a study of blood T cell repertoires in COVID-19. The assay was immunoSEQ multiplex PCR, and TCRdb's table has in-frame clones only and misses some. Of 150,000 to 200,000 clones in the sample, 86% were seen once. Material for sequencing was peripheral blood. Source of these receptors: a woman aged 30 to 39 with active or convalescent COVID-19.

The rearrangement uses TRBV15 and TRBJ2-5; TRBD2 matches at 7 bases. Unmatched junction bases numbered 6, after V lost 0 bases and J lost 5 bases. This CDR3 contains 15 residues. The germline gives CDR1 LNHNV, CDR2 YYDKDF (reference sequence). The CDR3 DNA sequence: TGTGCCACCAGCAGAGATTTGGGAGCGGGGGAGACCCAGTACTTC. Its protein product is CATSRDLGAGETQYF.

The CDR3 DNA reads TGTGCCATCAGGGTTGACAGAAATAATTCACCCCTCCACTTT. Amino acids: CAIRVDRNNSPLHF. The V call is TRBV10-3, the J call TRBJ1-6, with a weak D call TRBD1 (5 bases). Trimming removed 6 bases from V and 5 bases from J, with 11 bases in between. The germline V gene has CDR1 ENHRY and CDR2 SYGVKD. This CDR3 is 14 amino acids long.

The genes are TRBV4-1 and TRBJ1-2; 9 bases are shared with TRBD1. The CDR3 contains 12 residues. Trimming took 3 bases from V and 8 from J; bases not matched to a gene: 1. CDR1 is MGHRA and CDR2 is YSYEKL in the germline V gene. The CDR3 sequence: CASSQDRGGYTF. The CDR3 DNA sequence: TGCGCCAGCAGCCAGGACAGGGGCGGCTACACCTTC.

This clone occurred once. The chain has TRBV27 and TRBJ2-5; tentative D call: TRBD2 (5 bases). The germline V gene encodes CDR1 MNHEY and CDR2 SMNVEV (reference sequence). This CDR3 is built from 13 residues. The ends were cut back, 5 bases at V and 1 base at J, with 8 bases in the middle. The CDR3 region has the DNA TGTGCCAGCAGTCGAGGAGGCCAAGAGACCCAGTACTTC. Translating gives CASSRGGQETQYF.

V usage is TRBV2 and J usage is TRBJ1-5; D is possibly TRBD1 (6 bases). Germline CDR1 and CDR2: SNHLY and FYNNEI. The CDR3 is made up of 16 amino acids. V lost 6 bases to trimming and J lost 1 base, with 16 bases between them. CDR3 region: CASSVIGGGSNQPQHF. The CDR3 DNA is TGTGCCAGCAGCGTAATAGGGGGGGGAAGCAATCAGCCCCAGCATTTT.

In this sample, this clone turned up once. V and J are TRBV3-1 (or the pseudogene TRBV3-2) and TRBJ2-1, with D uncertain. The V end was cut by 1 base, the J end by 10 bases, with 8 bases between. The length of the CDR3 is 12 residues. Germline V gene data show CDR1 as LGHDT and CDR2 as YNNKEL (reference sequence). DNA of the CDR3: TGTGCCAGCAGCCAAGGCGAGCTCGAGCAGTTCTTC. Protein product: CASSQGELEQFF.